Reported below is one T cell receptor beta chain. What antigen it recognizes has not been identified. The sample holds no much larger clone one base away, and base qualities are not on file. Inclusive of the bounding cysteine and phenylalanine, the CDR3 is 17 residues long. The only DNA kept is the CDR3, 51 bases in frame from the first base. After removal of 5 bases from V and 0 bases from J, the junction retains 10 bases not matched to a gene. The germline V gene (reference sequence) specifies DFQATT as CDR1 and SNEGSKA as CDR2. This sample is part of a study of T cells after yellow fever vaccination (dated by TCRdb to the late 2010s). General notes on the study: Libraries from fractions with low cell numbers were prepared with the SMART-Seq v4 Ultra Low Input RNA kit. To follow T-cell clones before and after primary and booster YFV17D yellow fever vaccination, bulk TCR alpha and beta repertoires were sequenced over time. Two healthy male donors, one aged 18 to 30 and one aged 30 to 40 years, were included in the cohort. Blood was collected at multiple timepoints before and after primary and secondary immunization, and bulk PBMC replicates and cell subsets were isolated.

TCR cDNA was made using 5'RACE template switching, a step that added a universal primer site and unique molecular identifiers. Priming of cDNA synthesis was performed from both the TCR alpha and TCR beta constant segments. Libraries were amplified in two PCR steps, with sample barcodes and sequencing adapters added in the second step. Sequencing of the libraries was done on either Illumina HiSeq 2500 (2x100 bp) or NovaSeq (2x150 bp). Per the authors' processing: MIGEC was used to demultiplex reads and collapse the reads into UMI consensus sequences, and MiXCR was used for V(D)J alignment. Using edgeR on replicate PBMC samples, clonotypes were called vaccine-responding if FDR was below 0.01 and the log2 fold change was above 5 up to day 15. Each bulk clonotype was labeled CD4 or CD8 based on which sequenced repertoire, CD4 or CD8, contained the clonotype at higher abundance. TCRdb cleaned the public reads at Q25 with fastp, built clones with MiXCR and kept in-frame beta chains. Identical CDR3 proteins give one entry, which carries the most common genes and DNA. TCRdb's processing, not the authors', yielded these V and J calls. The sample records 510,000 or so distinct CDR3 sequences, 15% to 20% of which are singletons. The ten largest account for roughly 13% of the sample.

The sample's treatment or condition, from its label and the paper: live attenuated yellow fever vaccine strain. At each blood-draw timepoint, two biological replicates of bulk PBMCs were collected. A standard Ficoll-Paque protocol was used to isolate PBMCs from peripheral blood. TriZol was used to extract RNA from bulk PBMCs, from CD4 and CD8 fractions, and from dextramer-positive and dextramer-negative fractions. General findings and caveats noted by the study authors: Most clones expanded after primary vaccination (around 96% of CD4 and about 85% of CD8) were re-detected after the booster, suggesting that broad memory maintenance occurred. A small fraction of clonotypes appeared in both the CD4 and CD8 compartments, likely as a result of convergent recombination. The study included only a couple of donors, which limits how far the findings can be generalized. Computational filtering was needed because FACS-sorted repertoires could contain abundant contaminating clonotypes from the bulk population. The secondary T-cell response was found to be weaker but faster than the primary response, with a peak reached on day 5 rather than on day 15.

The sequence joins TRBV20-1 to TRBJ1-6, with 7 junctional bases fitting TRBD1. This TCR was recovered from a man aged 30 to 39 who received the YFV17D yellow fever vaccine. The sequencing used PBMCs, collected 15 days after the yellow fever booster vaccination. The nucleotide sequence reads TGCAGTGCTCCAGTCGGGGGACAGAGCTCCTATAATTCACCCCTCCACTTT. Translated, it gives CSAPVGGQSSYNSPLHF.